These 3 T cell receptor beta chains came from one sample sequenced in a study of identical twins. MiXCR was run by TCRdb on the 5' RACE reads, yielding one entry per CDR3 protein. In the table there are roughly 500,000 distinct CDR3 sequences, about 20% of which are singletons. These data were also filed under a second study, of T cells expressing NK-cell markers.

The sample taken for sequencing was CD4+ T cells sorted from blood. All receptors come from a woman between 18 and 29 years old in good health.

This chain connects TRBV20-1 to TRBJ2-1, with D unresolved. The CDR3 spans 14 residues. The germline gives CDR1 DFQATT, CDR2 SNEGSKA (reference sequence). Deletions cut 3 bases from V and 1 base from J, with 10 bases between. DNA of the CDR3: TGCAGTGCTAGCGACCACGGGTCCTACAATGAGCAGTTCTTC. Protein: CSASDHGSYNEQFF.

This clonotype was found a few times. The CDR3 spells CSANKIPHIAGHGTDTQYF. The CDR3 DNA is TGCAGTGCCAACAAAATTCCTCATATAGCGGGGCACGGCACAGATACGCAGTATTTT. This chain connects TRBV20-1 to TRBJ2-3; TRBD2 matches at 8 bases. Per germline, CDR1 DFQATT and CDR2 SNEGSKA (reference sequence). V shed 6 bases and J 1 base; nucleotides not matched to a gene: 21. CDR3 length: 19 residues.

This chain uses TRBV3-1 with TRBJ2-1; tentatively, D is TRBD1 or TRBD2 (7 bases each). In germline, CDR1 is LGHDT, CDR2 YNNKEL (reference sequence). V lost 4 bases and J 13 bases, leaving 17 bases between the germline ends. This CDR3 is built from 13 residues. CDR3 DNA sequence: TGTGCCAGCAGCCCTGGGAGGGACAGACGTCAGTTCTTC. Translation gives CASSPGRDRRQFF.